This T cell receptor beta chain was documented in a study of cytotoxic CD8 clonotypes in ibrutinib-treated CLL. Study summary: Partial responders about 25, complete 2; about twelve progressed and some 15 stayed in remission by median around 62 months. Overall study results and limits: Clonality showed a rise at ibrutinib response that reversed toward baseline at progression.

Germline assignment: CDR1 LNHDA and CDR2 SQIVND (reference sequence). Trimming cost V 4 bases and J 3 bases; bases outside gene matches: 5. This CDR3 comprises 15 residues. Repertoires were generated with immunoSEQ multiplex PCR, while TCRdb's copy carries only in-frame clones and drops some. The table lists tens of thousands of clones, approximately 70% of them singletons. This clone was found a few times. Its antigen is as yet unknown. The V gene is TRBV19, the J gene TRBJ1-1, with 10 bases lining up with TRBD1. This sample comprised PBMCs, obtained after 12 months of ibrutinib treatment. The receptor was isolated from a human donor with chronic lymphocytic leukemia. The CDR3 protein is CASSTGTGADTEAFF. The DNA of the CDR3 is TGTGCCAGTAGTACCGGGACAGGGGCGGACACTGAAGCTTTCTTT.